This T cell receptor (beta chain) was retrieved from a study of T cell repertoires in cytomegalovirus infection. Points from the study as a whole: Ex vivo responses were dominated by HLA-C-restricted CMV-specific TCR beta clonotypes.

This clonotype appeared a few times. The antigen remains unidentified. TCRdb re-called the reads through MiXCR, storing one row per CDR3 protein. The data contain approximately 200,000 distinct CDR3 sequences, roughly 20% of them singletons. Trimming pared 7 bases from V and 2 bases from J, leaving 5 bases between. The CDR3 extends over 12 amino acids. CDR1 and CDR2 from the germline V gene are MNHNY and SVGAGI (reference sequence). This clonotype originated in a human donor in good health (CMV status not recorded). Some clones in this sample may be carry-over from other donors' samples. The chain carries TRBV6-6 and TRBJ2-2; D is uncertain. Sequencing was done on a sample of CD8+ T cells from PBMCs. The CDR3 DNA reads as TGTGCCAGCAAACCAAACACCGGGGAGCTGTTTTTT. Protein sequence: CASKPNTGELFF.